This T cell receptor beta chain was found in a study of blood T cell repertoires in COVID-19. This CDR3 comprises 16 residues. V lost 1 base, J lost 6 bases, and 6 bases stayed unmatched. Germline V gene lookup returns CDR1 MGHRA and CDR2 YSYEKL. Generated by immunoSEQ multiplex PCR, the TCRdb table keeps only in-frame clones and is missing some. The profile covers hundreds of thousands of clones, with roughly 88% appearing a single time and more than 0.55% taken by the ten largest. The chain joins TRBV4-1 to TRBJ1-4; TRBD1 matches 9 bases. The TCR was taken from a human donor in a cohort sampled during active COVID-19. Sequenced material: peripheral blood. The chain's CDR3 is CASSQGRDREDEKLFF. CDR3 nucleotides: TGCGCCAGCAGCCAAGGCCGGGACAGGGAAGATGAAAAACTGTTTTTT.